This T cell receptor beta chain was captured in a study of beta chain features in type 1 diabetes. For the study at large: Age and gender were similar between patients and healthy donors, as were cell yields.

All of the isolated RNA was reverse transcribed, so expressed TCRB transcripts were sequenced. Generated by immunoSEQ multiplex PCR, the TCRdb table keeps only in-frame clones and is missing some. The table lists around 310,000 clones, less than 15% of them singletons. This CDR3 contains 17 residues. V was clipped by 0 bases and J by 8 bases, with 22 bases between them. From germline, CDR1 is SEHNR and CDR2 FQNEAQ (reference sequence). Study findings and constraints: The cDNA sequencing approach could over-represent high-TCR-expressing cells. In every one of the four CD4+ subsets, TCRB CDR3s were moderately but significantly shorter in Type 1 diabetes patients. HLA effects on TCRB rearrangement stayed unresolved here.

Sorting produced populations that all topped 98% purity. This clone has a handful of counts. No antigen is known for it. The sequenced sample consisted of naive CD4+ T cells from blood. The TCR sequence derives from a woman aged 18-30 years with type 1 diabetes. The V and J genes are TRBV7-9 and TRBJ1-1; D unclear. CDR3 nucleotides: TGTGCCAGCAGCTTAGCGAGGTCGGGCGGGAATAGGGCGGAAGCTTTCTTT. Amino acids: CASSLARSGGNRAEAFF.